This TCR beta chain was retrieved from a study of blood T cells in healthy people across ages (dated by TCRdb to the mid-2010s). Regarding the study in general: In model experiments, template switching captured roughly one uniquely barcoded TCR beta cDNA molecule for every two T cells. The donors were divided into four age groups: young (average 16 years), middle-aged (approximately 39), aged (about 60) and long-lived (roughly 86). Two additional independent replicas of 1 million unique cDNA reads from the same blood draw were analyzed for two donors (one aged 18 to 30 and one aged 80 or older). The study measured age-related changes in TCR beta repertoire diversity using deep sequencing normalized with unique cDNA molecular identifiers. To avoid experimental bias, donors of different ages were spread randomly across the sequencing lanes. The paper as a whole reports these results and caveats: Conclusive comparison of naive and antigen-experienced compartments was prevented by the profiling of bulk unsorted PBMCs. Because donor CMV infection status was unknown, age-related changes in expanded clonotypes were potentially confounded. Compared with the aged group, the long-lived group had more naive CD4+ T cells, fewer expanded clones and increased TCR diversity, suggesting age selection. Total diversity estimates from one million sequenced T cells were considered lower bounds and underestimates. There was a strong correlation between observed TCR beta diversity and the percentage of naive T cells measured by flow cytometry. As age increased, observed TCR beta diversity per million T cells dropped in a roughly linear way, and a significant reduction was already evident by age roughly 40.

About this clonotype itself: There is no known antigen for this receptor. Per-base qualities were not stored, and no clone one base away is much larger.

The donors were 40 or so Caucasian individuals from Russia, aged 6 to 90 years, who were systemically healthy. Each donor gave roughly 9 milliliters of peripheral blood, drawn into EDTA-treated Vacutainer tubes. Ficoll-Paque density-gradient centrifugation was used to isolate PBMCs, with at least 6 million per sample. Trizol reagent was used to extract total RNA from the PBMCs, yielding at least 5.5 micrograms per sample. The percentages of naive CD45RAhigh/CD27high T cells were determined by flow cytometry on a PBMC aliquot from every donor. The library was generated by 5' RACE. A second about 7 to 12 cycle PCR used a sample-barcoded 5' primer and a J-beta primer mix. Each TCR beta cDNA molecule received a unique molecular identifier from a template-switch 5' adaptor carrying 12 random nucleotides. Each sample yielded at least 3 million CDR3-containing paired-end reads. First-strand cDNA was synthesized from all RNA with the Mint cDNA synthesis kit, primed by a TRBC-specific oligonucleotide. All cDNA was treated with uracil-DNA glycosylase and then went through a first 18-cycle PCR with the universal primers M1SS and BC2_uni_R. In the source study's methods: Each sample was normalized by randomly selecting 1 million high-quality reads, each carrying a distinct molecular identifier. Reads sharing molecular identifiers were discarded rather than binned into consensus sequences. CDR3 identification, clonotype clustering and error correction used MiTCR with a Q25 quality threshold and the strictest error-elimination algorithm. Lower-bound total TCR beta diversity was estimated with a nonparametric unseen species model using Euler transformation. TCRdb trimmed the raw reads at Q25, called clones with MiXCR and kept productive beta chains. Rows with one shared CDR3 protein collapse into an entry with the most common genes and DNA. TCRdb's processing, not the authors' own work, is the source of the V and J calls. For this sample there are around 2 million distinct CDR3 sequences; roughly two fifths appear just once. About 23% of the sample is taken by the ten largest.

This sequence was found in a human donor in good health. The source material was blood.

The bases read TGCAGTGCCGCGTTCTGGGCTAGCACCCAAGAGACCCAGTACTTC. It specifies CSAAFWASTQETQYF. The sequence is built from TRBV20-1 and TRBJ2-5, and TRBD2 may be the D gene, going by 5 matching bases. The germline V gene (reference sequence) supplies CDR1 DFQATT and CDR2 SNEGSKA. The CDR3 starts with the cysteine, ends with the phenylalanine, and has 15 residues. The retained sequence is limited to the CDR3, 45 bases, with the frame set at the first base. The trim is 6 bases for V and 1 base for J, with a gap of 18 bases between the germline ends.